These 20 T cell receptor beta chains came from one sample sequenced in a study of T cell responses to AZD1222 COVID-19 vaccine (dated by TCRdb to about 2021). The library was made by the immunoSEQ multiplex PCR assay. TCRdb stores this immuneACCESS table with in-frame sequences only. Part of the clones is absent; in the studies checked, under half of the shortfall reflects unresolved V genes, and no reason is known for the rest. The sample has under 70,000 clones on record, 75% to 85% of them singletons. The ten largest clones capture 23% of the sample. What the time point label conveys for this sample: baseline before first vaccination. In light of the paper, this sample's treatment or condition label describes: meningococcal conjugate vaccine given as trial control. The sample was peripheral blood, taken on day 0 of MenACWY control vaccination. The source of these receptors is an adult in good health.

The chain carries TRBV9 and TRBJ1-4; 8 bases map to TRBD1. V was clipped by 3 bases and J by 5 bases; unmatched bases: 9. CDR1 is SGDLS and CDR2 is YYNGEE in the germline V gene. The CDR3 consists of 16 residues. CDR3 nucleotide sequence: TGTGCCAGCAGCGCCTCCGGACAGGGACCGAATGAAAAACTGTTTTTT. Translating it yields CASSASGQGPNEKLFF.

The chain carries TRBV7-6 and TRBJ1-3; tentatively, D is TRBD1 (6 bases). Per germline, CDR1 SGHVS and CDR2 FNYEAQ. The length of the CDR3 is 20 residues. Deletions cut 3 bases from V and 0 bases from J, with 24 bases between. CDR3 coding DNA: TGTGCCAGCAGCTTTTTTGTACCGGGACACTCGGGGGGCTCTGGAAACACCATATATTTT. Amino acid sequence: CASSFFVPGHSGGSGNTIYF.

V gene TRBV7-2 combines with J gene TRBJ1-6, with D unclear. The CDR3 totals 15 residues. Germline assignment: CDR1 SGHTA and CDR2 FQGNSA. The V and J ends lost 5 bases and 5 bases respectively, with 13 bases between them. CDR3 sequence (DNA): TGTGCCAGCAGCGGAACCGGGAGAAATAATTCACCCCTCCACTTT. It encodes CASSGTGRNNSPLHF.

This clone is a singleton in its sample. The chain carries TRBV6-4 and TRBJ1-6; 9 positions agree with TRBD1. CDR1 and CDR2 (germline): MRHNA, SNTAGT. Trimming at V came to 3 bases and at J to 4 bases, leaving 7 bases not matched to a gene. CDR3 size: 17 residues. The CDR3 coding sequence is TGTGCCAGCAGTGATGGCACAGGGGGCGTATATAATTCACCCCTCCACTTT. Translating gives CASSDGTGGVYNSPLHF.

The chain is built from TRBV28 and TRBJ2-1; D possibly matches TRBD1 or TRBD2 (7 bases each). CDR3 length equals 15 residues. Per the germline V gene, CDR1 is MDHEN and CDR2 is SYDVKM. V dropped 5 bases and J dropped 8 bases, with 19 bases sitting between them. CDR3 DNA sequence: TGTGCCAGCAGTCGCAGGGGGGGAGGGCCCCATGAGCAGTTCTTC. Translation: CASSRRGGGPHEQFF.

The chain employs TRBV3-1 (or the pseudogene TRBV3-2) and TRBJ2-1; the D is unclear. CDR3 length: 13 residues. V was trimmed by 6 bases and J by 6 bases, leaving 12 bases between them. Germline V gene lookup returns CDR1 LGHDT and CDR2 YNNKEL (reference sequence). Here the CDR3 DNA reads TGTGCCAGCAGTCTCTGGGAAGGCAATGAGCAGTTCTTC. Encoded protein: CASSLWEGNEQFF.

In this sample, this clone turned up a few times. The chain links TRBV13 to TRBJ2-5; D is ambiguous. The germline CDR1 and CDR2 sequences are PRHDT and FYEKMQ (reference sequence). The CDR3 covers 15 residues. V lost 4 bases to trimming and J lost 5 bases, with 17 bases between them. CDR3 loop: CASSSTRPGGETQYF. The CDR3 DNA reads TGTGCCAGCAGCTCTACCCGACCGGGTGGCGAGACCCAGTACTTC.

The CDR3, as DNA: TGCGCCAGCAGCCAAGATCGATTAGGATTAGGGGAGCAGTACTTC. Translation: CASSQDRLGLGEQYF. The V and J genes are TRBV4-1 and TRBJ2-7; D is unclear. V lost 0 bases to trimming and J lost 7 bases, with 16 bases between them. CDR3 size: 15 residues. Germline V gene lookup returns CDR1 MGHRA and CDR2 YSYEKL.

The chain couples TRBV27 to TRBJ2-5, with D perhaps TRBD1 (5 bases). The CDR3 is 14 residues long. Trimming removed 8 bases at V and 1 base at J, with 14 bases between. CDR1 is MNHEY and CDR2 is SMNVEV in the germline V gene (reference sequence). The CDR3 region is CASQGRGGQETQYF. The CDR3 DNA reads as TGTGCCAGCCAGGGAAGGGGCGGCCAAGAGACCCAGTACTTC.

V and J are TRBV19 and TRBJ2-3; 12 nucleotides align to TRBD2. CDR3 length: 17 amino acids. The junction had 6 bases not matched to a gene; V was cut back by 3 bases and J by 2 bases. Per germline, CDR1 LNHDA and CDR2 SQIVND (reference sequence). The CDR3 here is CASSMRASGGATDTQYF. DNA for the CDR3: TGTGCCAGTAGTATGCGGGCTAGCGGGGGGGCCACAGATACGCAGTATTTT. Full variable domain (rest looked up from reference TRBV19 and TRBJ2-3): DGGITQSPKYLFRKEGQNVTLSCEQNLNHDAMYWYRQDPGQGLRLIYYSQIVNDFQKGDIAEGYSVSREKKESFPLTVTSAQKNPTAFYLCASSMRASGGATDTQYFGPGTRLTVL.

This chain uses TRBV6-5 with TRBJ2-1; 7 positions agree with TRBD2. The CDR3 runs 11 residues. V trimming: 4 bases; J trimming: 10 bases; junction bases outside the gene matches: 1. CDR1 MNHEY and CDR2 SVGAGI come from the germline V gene. The chain's CDR3 is CASSFSGEQFF. For the CDR3, the DNA is TGTGCCAGCAGTTTTAGCGGGGAGCAGTTCTTC.

The J gene is TRBJ1-2, the V gene TRBV5-4; unclear D gene. V lost 1 base and J lost 4, with 20 bases in between. CDR1 SGHNT and CDR2 YYREEE come from the germline V gene (reference sequence). The CDR3 runs 17 residues. Written as DNA, the CDR3 is TGTGCCAGCAGCTTGACTCCGCCGAGCCCCCCGGGCTATGGCTACACCTTC. Protein: CASSLTPPSPPGYGYTF.

This clone came up a few times. The chain uses TRBV28 and TRBJ1-1; D remains ambiguous. Germline lookup yields CDR1 MDHEN and CDR2 SYDVKM. V lost 3 bases and J 4 bases, leaving 9 bases between the germline ends. The CDR3 length is 13 residues. The CDR3 is CASSFLTGTEAFF. CDR3 DNA: TGTGCCAGCAGTTTCCTGACCGGCACTGAAGCTTTCTTT.

The rearrangement links TRBV5-1 to TRBJ2-7; D tentatively reads TRBD1 or TRBD2 (6 bases each). V gave up 2 bases and J gave up 4 bases, with 13 bases separating them. The germline CDR1 and CDR2 sequences are SGHRS and YFSETQ. This CDR3 comprises 14 residues. CDR3 bases: TGCGCCAGCAGCTTTGGGGGGCGCGGGTACGAGCAGTACTTC. This codes for CASSFGGRGYEQYF. The whole variable domain, filled in from reference TRBV5-1 and TRBJ2-7, reads KAGVTQTPRYLIKTRGQQVTLSCSPISGHRSVSWYQQTPGQGLQFLFEYFSETQRNKGNFPGRFSGRQFSNSRSEMNVSTLELGDSALYLCASSFGGRGYEQYFGPGTRLTVT.

The chain is built from TRBV19 and TRBJ1-5; TRBD1 matches at 9 bases. The germline V gene has CDR1 LNHDA and CDR2 SQIVND (reference sequence). J lost 7 bases, V lost 6 bases, and 4 bases had no gene match. This CDR3 has 13 residues. The CDR3 loop is CASSGTGRQPQHF. CDR3 DNA sequence: TGTGCCAGTAGCGGGACAGGGAGGCAGCCCCAGCATTTT.

V usage is TRBV6-5 and J usage is TRBJ2-3; D call uncertain. V was cut by 0 bases and J by 1 base, with 5 bases left in between. This CDR3 has 14 amino acids. CDR1 and CDR2 from the germline V gene are MNHEY and SVGAGI. As DNA, the CDR3 is TGTGCCAGCAGTTACTCGACTCGCACAGATACGCAGTATTTT. Translating it yields CASSYSTRTDTQYF.

This CDR3 is CASGRSGPSYEQYF. CDR3 DNA sequence: TGTGCCAGCGGGCGCAGCGGTCCCTCCTACGAGCAGTACTTC. The genes are TRBV6-5 and TRBJ2-7; tentatively, D is TRBD2 (5 bases). CDR1 is MNHEY, CDR2 SVGAGI, per germline. The V and J ends lost 8 bases and 0 bases respectively, with 14 bases between them. This CDR3 region has 14 residues.

The chain has TRBV7-3 and TRBJ2-1; 9 nucleotides agree with TRBD2. CDR3 size: 14 residues. With 2 bases clipped from V and 4 bases from J, the junction kept 0 bases outside the gene matches. Germline-derived CDR1 and CDR2 are SGHTA and FQGTGA. Here the CDR3 DNA reads TGTGCCAGCAGCTTAGCGGGAGGGTACAATGAGCAGTTCTTC. Translating gives CASSLAGGYNEQFF.

V gene TRBV2 combines with J gene TRBJ1-1; the match to TRBD1 covers 11 bases. Per the germline V gene, CDR1 is SNHLY and CDR2 is FYNNEI. The V segment lost 6 bases and the J segment 1 base; nucleotides outside the gene matches: 4. The length of the CDR3 is 15 residues. DNA of the CDR3: TGTGCCAGCAGGGCCGGGACAGGGGGGAACACTGAAGCTTTCTTT. This encodes CASRAGTGGNTEAFF.

This chain connects TRBV7-9 to TRBJ1-4; D remains ambiguous. This CDR3 spans 16 amino acids. V was trimmed by 1 base and J by 0 bases, leaving 9 bases between them. Germline V gene lookup returns CDR1 SEHNR and CDR2 FQNEAQ (reference sequence). This CDR3 is CASSLVTVTTNEKLFF. The DNA for the CDR3 is TGTGCCAGCAGCTTAGTCACGGTCACAACTAATGAAAAACTGTTTTTT.